The text below deals with one T cell receptor (beta chain). The sample originates from a study of blood T cell repertoires in COVID-19. Overall study context: There were acute and convalescent COVID-19 samples, and they came from the United States, Italy and Spain. Sample material is recorded as cDNA or gDNA derived from T cells, B-cell-depleted T cells, or PBMCs.

The authors' processing: Cell counts per sample came from amplifying reference gene primers. TCRdb keeps only in-frame clones here, not all; method: immunoSEQ multiplex PCR. V and J calls and clone size are given by that table; D and trimming were obtained from the DNA. The sample includes around 300,000 clones, 75% to 90% seen only once; the top ten take approximately 2.4%. Germline V lookup: CDR1 SGHKS, CDR2 YYEKEE (reference sequence). CDR3 size: 13 residues. The V and J ends lost 1 base and 4 bases respectively, with 8 bases between them. The TCR originated in a man aged 18 to 30 with active or convalescent COVID-19. The gene calls are TRBV5-5 and TRBJ1-2; TRBD1 might be the D (5 bases). The sequencing input was peripheral blood. As DNA, the CDR3 is TGTGCCAGCAGCTTGAGTGGGGCCTATGGCTACACCTTC. It is translated as CASSLSGAYGYTF.